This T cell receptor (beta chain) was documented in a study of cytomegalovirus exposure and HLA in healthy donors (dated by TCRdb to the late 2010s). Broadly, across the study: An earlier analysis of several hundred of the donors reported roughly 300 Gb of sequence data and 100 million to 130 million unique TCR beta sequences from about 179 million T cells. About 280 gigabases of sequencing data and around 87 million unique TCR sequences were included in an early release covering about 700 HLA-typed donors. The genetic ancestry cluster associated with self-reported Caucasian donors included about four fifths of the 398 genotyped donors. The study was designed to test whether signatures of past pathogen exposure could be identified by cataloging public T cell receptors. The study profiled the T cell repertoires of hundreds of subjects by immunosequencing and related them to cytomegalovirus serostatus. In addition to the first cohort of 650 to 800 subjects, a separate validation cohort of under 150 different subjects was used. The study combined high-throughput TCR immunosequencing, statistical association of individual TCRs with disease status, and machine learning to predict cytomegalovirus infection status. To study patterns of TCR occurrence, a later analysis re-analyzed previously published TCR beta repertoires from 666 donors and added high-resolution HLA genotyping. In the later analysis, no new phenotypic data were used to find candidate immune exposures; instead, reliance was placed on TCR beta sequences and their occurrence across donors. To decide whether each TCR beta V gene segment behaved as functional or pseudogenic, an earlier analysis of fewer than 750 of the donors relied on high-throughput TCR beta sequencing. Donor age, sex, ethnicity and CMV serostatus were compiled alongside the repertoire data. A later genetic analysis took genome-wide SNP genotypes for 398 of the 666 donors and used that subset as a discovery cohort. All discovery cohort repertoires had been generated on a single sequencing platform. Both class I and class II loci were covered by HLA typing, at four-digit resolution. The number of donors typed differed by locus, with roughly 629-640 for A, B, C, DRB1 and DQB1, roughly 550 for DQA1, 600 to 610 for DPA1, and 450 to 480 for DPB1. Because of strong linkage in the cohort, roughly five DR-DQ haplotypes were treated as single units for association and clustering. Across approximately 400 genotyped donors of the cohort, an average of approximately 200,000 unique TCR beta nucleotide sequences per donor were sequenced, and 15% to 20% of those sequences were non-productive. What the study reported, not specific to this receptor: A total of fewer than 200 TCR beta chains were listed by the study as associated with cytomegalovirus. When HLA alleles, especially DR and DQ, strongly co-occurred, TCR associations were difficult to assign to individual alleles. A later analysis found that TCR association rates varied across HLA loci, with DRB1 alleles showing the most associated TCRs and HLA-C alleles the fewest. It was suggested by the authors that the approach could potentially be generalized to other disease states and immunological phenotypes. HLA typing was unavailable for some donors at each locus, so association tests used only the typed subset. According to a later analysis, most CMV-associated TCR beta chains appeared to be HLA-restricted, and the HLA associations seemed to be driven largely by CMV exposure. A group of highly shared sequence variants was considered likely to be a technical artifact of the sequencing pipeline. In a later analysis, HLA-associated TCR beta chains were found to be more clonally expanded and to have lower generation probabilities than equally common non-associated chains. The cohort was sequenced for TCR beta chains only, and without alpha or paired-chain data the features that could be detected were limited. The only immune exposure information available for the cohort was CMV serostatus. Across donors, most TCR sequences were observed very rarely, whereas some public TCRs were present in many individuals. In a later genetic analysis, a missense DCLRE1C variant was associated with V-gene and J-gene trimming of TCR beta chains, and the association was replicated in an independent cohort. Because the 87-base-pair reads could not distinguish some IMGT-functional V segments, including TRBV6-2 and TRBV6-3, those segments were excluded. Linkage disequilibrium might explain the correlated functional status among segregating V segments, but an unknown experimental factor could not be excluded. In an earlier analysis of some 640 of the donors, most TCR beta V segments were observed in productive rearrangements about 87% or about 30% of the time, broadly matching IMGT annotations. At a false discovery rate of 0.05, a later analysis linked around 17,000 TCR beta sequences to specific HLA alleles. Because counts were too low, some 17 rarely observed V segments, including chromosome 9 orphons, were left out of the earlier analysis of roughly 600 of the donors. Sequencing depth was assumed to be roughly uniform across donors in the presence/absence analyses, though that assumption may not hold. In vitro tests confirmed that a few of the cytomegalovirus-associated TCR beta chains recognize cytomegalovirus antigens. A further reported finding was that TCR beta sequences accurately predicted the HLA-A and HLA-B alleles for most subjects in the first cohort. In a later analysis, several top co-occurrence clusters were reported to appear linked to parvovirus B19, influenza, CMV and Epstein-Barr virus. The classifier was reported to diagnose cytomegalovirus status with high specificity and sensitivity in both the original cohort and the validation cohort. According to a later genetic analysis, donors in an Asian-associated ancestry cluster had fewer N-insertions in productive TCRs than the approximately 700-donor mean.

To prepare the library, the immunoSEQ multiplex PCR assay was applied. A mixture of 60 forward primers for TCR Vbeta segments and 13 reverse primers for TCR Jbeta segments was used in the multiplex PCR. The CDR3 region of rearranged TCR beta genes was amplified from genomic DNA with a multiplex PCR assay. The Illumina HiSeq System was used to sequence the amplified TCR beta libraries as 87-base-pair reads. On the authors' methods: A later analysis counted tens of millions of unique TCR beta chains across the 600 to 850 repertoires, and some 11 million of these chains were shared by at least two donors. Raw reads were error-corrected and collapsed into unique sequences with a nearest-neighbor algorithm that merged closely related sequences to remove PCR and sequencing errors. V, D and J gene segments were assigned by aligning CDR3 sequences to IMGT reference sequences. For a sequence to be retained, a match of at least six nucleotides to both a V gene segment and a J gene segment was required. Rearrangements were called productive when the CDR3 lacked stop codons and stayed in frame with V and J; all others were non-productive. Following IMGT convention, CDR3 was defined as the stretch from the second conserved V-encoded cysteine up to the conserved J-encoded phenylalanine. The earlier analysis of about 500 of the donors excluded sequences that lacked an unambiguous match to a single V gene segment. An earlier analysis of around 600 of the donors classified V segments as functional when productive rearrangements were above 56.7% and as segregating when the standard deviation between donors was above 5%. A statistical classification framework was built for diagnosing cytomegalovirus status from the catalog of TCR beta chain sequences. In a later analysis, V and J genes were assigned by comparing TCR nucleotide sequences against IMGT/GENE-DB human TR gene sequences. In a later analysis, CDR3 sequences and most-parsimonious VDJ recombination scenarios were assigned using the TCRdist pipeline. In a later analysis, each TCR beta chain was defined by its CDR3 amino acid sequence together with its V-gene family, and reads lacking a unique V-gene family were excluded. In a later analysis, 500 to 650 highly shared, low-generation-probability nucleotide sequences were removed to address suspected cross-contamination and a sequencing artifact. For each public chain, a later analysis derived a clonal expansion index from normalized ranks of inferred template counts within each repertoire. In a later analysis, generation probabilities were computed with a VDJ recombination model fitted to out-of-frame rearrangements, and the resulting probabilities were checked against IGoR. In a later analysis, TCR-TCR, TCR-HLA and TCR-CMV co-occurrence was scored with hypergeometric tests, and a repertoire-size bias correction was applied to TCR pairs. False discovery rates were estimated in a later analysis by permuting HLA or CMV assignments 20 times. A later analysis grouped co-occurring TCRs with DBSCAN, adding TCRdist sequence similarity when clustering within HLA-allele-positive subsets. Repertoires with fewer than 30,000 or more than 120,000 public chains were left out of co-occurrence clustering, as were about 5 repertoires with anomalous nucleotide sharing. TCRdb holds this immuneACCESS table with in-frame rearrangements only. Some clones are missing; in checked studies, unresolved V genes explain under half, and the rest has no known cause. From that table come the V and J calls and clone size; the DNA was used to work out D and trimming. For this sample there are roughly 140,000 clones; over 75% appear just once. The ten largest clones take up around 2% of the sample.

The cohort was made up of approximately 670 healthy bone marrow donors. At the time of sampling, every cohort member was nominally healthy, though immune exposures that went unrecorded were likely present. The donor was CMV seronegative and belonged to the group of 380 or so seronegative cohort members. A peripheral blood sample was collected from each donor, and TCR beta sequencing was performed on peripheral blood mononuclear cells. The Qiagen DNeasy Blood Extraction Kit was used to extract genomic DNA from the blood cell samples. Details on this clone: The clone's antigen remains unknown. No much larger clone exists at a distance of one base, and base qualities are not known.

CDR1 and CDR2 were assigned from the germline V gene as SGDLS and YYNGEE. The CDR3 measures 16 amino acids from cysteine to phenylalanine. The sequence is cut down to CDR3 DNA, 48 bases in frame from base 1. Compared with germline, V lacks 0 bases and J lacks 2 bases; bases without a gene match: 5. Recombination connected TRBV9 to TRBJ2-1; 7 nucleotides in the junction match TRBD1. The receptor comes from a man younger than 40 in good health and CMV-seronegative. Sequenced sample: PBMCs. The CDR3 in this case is CASSVAPGGAYNEQFF. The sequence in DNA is TGTGCCAGCAGCGTAGCGCCAGGGGGAGCCTACAATGAGCAGTTCTTC.